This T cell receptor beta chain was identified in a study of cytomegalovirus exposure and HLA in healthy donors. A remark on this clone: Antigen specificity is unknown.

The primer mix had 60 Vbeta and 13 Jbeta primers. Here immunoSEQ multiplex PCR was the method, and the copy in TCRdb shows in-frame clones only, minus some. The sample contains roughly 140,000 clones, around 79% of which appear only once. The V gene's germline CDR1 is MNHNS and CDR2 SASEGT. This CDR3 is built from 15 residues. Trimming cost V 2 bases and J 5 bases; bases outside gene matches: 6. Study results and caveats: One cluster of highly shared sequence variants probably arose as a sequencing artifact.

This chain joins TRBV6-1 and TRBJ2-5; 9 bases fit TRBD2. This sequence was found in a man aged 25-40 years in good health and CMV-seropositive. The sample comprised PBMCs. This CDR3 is CASSESAGTSETQYF. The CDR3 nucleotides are TGTGCCAGCAGTGAATCGGCGGGGACTAGCGAGACCCAGTACTTC.